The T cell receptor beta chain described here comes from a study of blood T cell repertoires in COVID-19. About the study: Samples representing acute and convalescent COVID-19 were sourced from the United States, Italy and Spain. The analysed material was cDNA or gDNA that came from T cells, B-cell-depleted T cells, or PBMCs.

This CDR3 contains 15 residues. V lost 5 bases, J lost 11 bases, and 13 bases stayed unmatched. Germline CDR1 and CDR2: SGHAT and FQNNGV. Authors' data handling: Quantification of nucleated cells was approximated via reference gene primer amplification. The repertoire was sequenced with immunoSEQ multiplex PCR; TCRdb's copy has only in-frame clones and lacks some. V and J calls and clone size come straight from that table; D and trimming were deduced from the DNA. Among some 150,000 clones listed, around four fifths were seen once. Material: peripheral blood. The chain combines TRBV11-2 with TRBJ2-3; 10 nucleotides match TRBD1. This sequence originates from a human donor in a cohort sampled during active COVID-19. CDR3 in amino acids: CASSATGGGGARQYF. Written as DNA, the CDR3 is TGTGCCAGCAGCGCGACAGGGGGCGGAGGTGCAAGGCAGTATTTT.